This is a list of T cell receptor beta chains from one sample in a study of blood T cell repertoires in COVID-19. The repertoire was sequenced with immunoSEQ multiplex PCR; TCRdb's copy has only in-frame clones and lacks some. The sample has about 98,000 clones; about 80% are singletons. Sequencing input: peripheral blood. Receptors originate from a man aged 70-80 years with acute or convalescent COVID-19. The CDR3 runs from the conserved cysteine through the conserved F or W. A D gene is named only where the DNA matches it firmly. Only some rows state a clone size, as once, few, many or a class for expanded clones.

>TRBD2|TRBJ2-3|TRBV7-8|once
TGTGCCAGCATTGGACTCCGGGGGGGCACAGATACGCAGTATTTT
CASIGLRGGTDTQYF
>NA|TRBJ2-5|TRBV7-2|NA
TGTGCCAGCAGCTCACTGTGGACCCAGTACTTC
CASSSLWTQYF
>NA|TRBJ1-5|TRBV7-2|NA
TGTGCCAGCAGCTTATACCCGGCGAGGTCCGGTCAGCCCCAGCATTTT
CASSLYPARSGQPQHF
>TRBD2|TRBJ2-3|TRBV3-1/TRBV3-2|NA
TGTGCCAGCAGCCGGGGGACTAGCGGGGGGTCCACAGATACGCAGTATTTT
CASSRGTSGGSTDTQYF
>NA|TRBJ2-7|TRBV18|few
TGTGCCAGCTCCCCCGAGACTTACTCCTACGAGCAGTACTTC
CASSPETYSYEQYF
>TRBD1|TRBJ2-1|TRBV6-2/TRBV6-3|few
TGTGCCAGCAGCCGTCGCCGTAGTCAGGGGGTTCCCAATGAGCAGTTCTTC
CASSRRRSQGVPNEQFF
>TRBD1|TRBJ2-5|TRBV5-1|once
TGCGCCAGCAGCTCACAGGGGGGCGAGACCCAGTACTTC
CASSSQGGETQYF
>TRBD2|TRBJ2-1|TRBV5-1|NA
TGCGCCAGCAGCTTGGTTGGGACTAGCGGGAGGACTTACAATGAGCAGTTCTTC
CASSLVGTSGRTYNEQFF
>NA|TRBJ2-1|TRBV9|NA
TGTGCCAGCAGCTTCACGAGCGGGCGCTCCTACAATGAGCAGTTCTTC
CASSFTSGRSYNEQFF
>NA|TRBJ1-2|TRBV6-1|NA
TGTGCCAGCAGTGAGGGAGGCTATGGCTACACCTTC
CASSEGGYGYTF
>TRBD1|TRBJ1-5|TRBV6-5|NA
TGTGCCAGCAGACAATGGACAGGAGAAAATCAGCCCCAGCATTTT
CASRQWTGENQPQHF
>TRBD1|TRBJ1-6|TRBV9|NA
TGTGCCAGCAGCGTGGGGGACAGGGGCTTGGGTTCACCCCTCCACTTT
CASSVGDRGLGSPLHF
>NA|TRBJ2-7|TRBV5-4|once
TGTGCCAGCAGCTTGGGACAGGTTAGCTACGAGCAGTACTTC
CASSLGQVSYEQYF
>NA|TRBJ1-5|TRBV15|NA
TGTGCCACCAGCAGAGTCCGGGTGGGCAATCAGCCCCAGCATTTT
CATSRVRVGNQPQHF
>NA|TRBJ1-5|TRBV11-2|NA
TGTGCCAGCAGCTTAACAGGGCTGGGCAATCAGCCCCAGCATTTT
CASSLTGLGNQPQHF